The rows below give T cell receptor beta chains drawn from one sample of a study of shared clonotypes between healthy human individuals. The assay was immunoSEQ multiplex PCR, and TCRdb's table has in-frame clones only and misses some. The sample shows approximately 2.5 million clones, around nine tenths of them seen only once. The sequenced sample was naive CD4+ T cells sorted from blood. These receptors originate from a man between 18 and 35 years old in good health. The CDR3 runs from the conserved cysteine through the conserved F or W. D genes are given only for firm matches. Only part of the rows carry a size: once, few, many, or a class if the clone is expanded.

V	D	J	size	DNA	CDR3
TRBV10-3	.	TRBJ2-7	.	TGTGCCATCAGTGACCACGGGGGGCGAACTACCTACGAGCAGTACTTC	CAISDHGGRTTYEQYF
TRBV30	.	TRBJ2-7	.	TGTGCCTGGAGTGTGGGCGGGGACTCCTACGAGCAGTACTTC	CAWSVGGDSYEQYF
TRBV9	.	TRBJ1-4	.	TGTGCCAGCAGCCCACGGACGGAGGAAAAACTGTTTTTT	CASSPRTEEKLFF
TRBV29-1	.	TRBJ2-3	once	TGCAGCGTTGACCCGGGGAGCACAGATACGCAGTATTTT	CSVDPGSTDTQYF
TRBV28	.	TRBJ1-2	.	TGTGCCAGCCCTCCGGGGCAGGATGGCTACACCTTC	CASPPGQDGYTF
TRBV7-3	.	TRBJ1-4	.	TGTGCCAGCAGCGTTACAGGGTCGAACAATGAAAAACTGTTTTTT	CASSVTGSNNEKLFF
TRBV6-1	.	TRBJ2-3	.	TGTGCCAGCAGTGAACTATGGAATAGGGGGGAAGATACGCAGTATTTT	CASSELWNRGEDTQYF
TRBV15	.	TRBJ1-1	.	TGTGCCACCAGCAGCCTCCAGAAGGGGAGGGAGGCTGAAGCTTTCTTT	CATSSLQKGREAEAFF
TRBV7-9	.	TRBJ1-1	.	TGTGCCAGCAGCACCCAGGGGAACACTGAAGCTTTCTTT	CASSTQGNTEAFF
TRBV9	.	TRBJ1-1	.	TGTGCCAGCAGCTCCAGACCGACGGGAAACACTGAAGCTTTCTTT	CASSSRPTGNTEAFF
TRBV19	.	TRBJ1-6	few	TGTGCCAGTAGTAGGGTCCTCCATTCACCCCTCCACTTT	CASSRVLHSPLHF
TRBV2	.	TRBJ1-2	.	TGTGCCAGCAGATCCGGGACGGGAGGGGGCTACACCTTC	CASRSGTGGGYTF
TRBV19	TRBD1	TRBJ2-1	once	TGTGCCAGTAGTCCAACGGGACAGCTCTACAATGAGCAGTTCTTC	CASSPTGQLYNEQFF
TRBV11-3	.	TRBJ1-6	.	TGTGCCAGCAGCTTAGATCGGGGACCCCTCCACTTT	CASSLDRGPLHF
TRBV30	TRBD2	TRBJ2-7	.	TGTGCCTGGAGTTCCCAGAGGACTAGCGGGTTCTCCTACGAGCAGTACTTC	CAWSSQRTSGFSYEQYF
TRBV19	.	TRBJ2-2	.	TGTGCCAGTAGTATAGGAGGTGACCGGGAGCTGTTTTTT	CASSIGGDRELFF
TRBV30	.	TRBJ1-5	few	TGTGCCTGGTCACAGGGTAGCAATCAGCCCCAGCATTTT	CAWSQGSNQPQHF
TRBV5-1	.	TRBJ2-3	.	TGCGCCAGCAGCTTCACCTCCACGCGAAGGGGCCCAGATACGCAGTATTTT	CASSFTSTRRGPDTQYF
TRBV19	TRBD1	TRBJ2-7	.	TGTGCCAGTAGTTCGAGGACAGGGGGACCCTACGAGCAGTACTTC	CASSSRTGGPYEQYF
TRBV28	TRBD1	TRBJ2-7	.	TGTGCCAGCAGTGCACAGGGGTCGTTGTCCTACGAGCAGTACTTC	CASSAQGSLSYEQYF
TRBV5-1	.	TRBJ2-1	once	TGCGCCAGCAGCCGTAGCCCTAGTGGTAGCTCCTACAATGAGCAGTTCTTC	CASSRSPSGSSYNEQFF
TRBV19	TRBD1	TRBJ2-7	.	TGTGCCAGTAGTCCCACGGGACAGGGTCTTCGCGAGCAGTACTTC	CASSPTGQGLREQYF
TRBV28	.	TRBJ1-2	.	TGTGCCAGCAGTTTCTCGGATTATGGCTACACCTTC	CASSFSDYGYTF
TRBV4-3	.	TRBJ2-7	.	TGCGCCAGCAGCCAAGTGGGACAACCCCCCTACGAGCAGTACTTC	CASSQVGQPPYEQYF
TRBV11-2	TRBD1	TRBJ2-1	.	TGTGCCAGCAGCTTAGACCGCCGGACAGGTGTCCCCAATGAGCAGTTCTTC	CASSLDRRTGVPNEQFF
TRBV10-3	TRBD2	TRBJ2-7	.	TGTGCCATCAGTGAGGGTTCGGCGGGAGGGACCTACGAGCAGTACTTC	CAISEGSAGGTYEQYF
TRBV30	.	TRBJ1-1	few	TGTGCCTGGAGGAAAAACACTGAAGCTTTCTTT	CAWRKNTEAFF
TRBV4-1	.	TRBJ1-2	.	TGCGCCAGCAGCCAAGTTGGGGAGCTCTATGGCTACACCTTC	CASSQVGELYGYTF
TRBV27	.	TRBJ1-5	few	TGTGCCAGCAGGACAAATAGCAATCAGCCCCAGCATTTT	CASRTNSNQPQHF
TRBV5-6	.	TRBJ1-5	.	TGTGCCAGCAGCTTGAGGGCATCTTACATGGGCAATCAGCCCCAGCATTTT	CASSLRASYMGNQPQHF
TRBV5-4	.	TRBJ1-1	.	TGTGCCAGCAGCTTGGCTGGGCGGGGACCCCCCATGAACACTGAAGCTTTCTTT	CASSLAGRGPPMNTEAFF
TRBV25-1	TRBD2	TRBJ2-1	.	TGTGCCAGCACTGAGTCGCTAGCGGGATCCTATGAGCAGTTCTTC	CASTESLAGSYEQFF
TRBV30	.	TRBJ2-7	.	TGTGCCTGGAGTCGACAGGATGGCGAGCAGTACTTC	CAWSRQDGEQYF
TRBV10-2	.	TRBJ1-5	.	TGCGCCACCCAGGGAAATAGCAATCAGCCCCAGCATTTT	CATQGNSNQPQHF
TRBV9	.	TRBJ2-4	.	TGTGCCAGCAGCGTAGCAATCTCCCCGGGGGCCAAAAACATTCAGTACTTC	CASSVAISPGAKNIQYF
TRBV7-9	.	TRBJ2-7	.	TGTGCCAGCTCGAAGCAGGGGGGAGCCTACGAGCAGTACTTC	CASSKQGGAYEQYF
TRBV28	.	TRBJ1-5	.	TGTGCCAGCAGTCCCCCTGGAGGGCTCCATCAGCCCCAGCATTTT	CASSPPGGLHQPQHF
TRBV11-2	TRBD2	TRBJ2-5	.	TGTGCCAGCAGCTCGGGACTAGCGGGACCTGAGACCCAGTACTTC	CASSSGLAGPETQYF